Included here is one T cell receptor (beta chain) sequence, with context. The source of the sample is a study of blood T cell repertoires in COVID-19. CDR1 is DFQATT and CDR2 is SNEGSKA in the germline V gene (reference sequence). There are 11 residues in the CDR3. Deletions cut 2 bases from V and 6 bases from J, with 5 bases between. Using immunoSEQ multiplex PCR, the repertoire was profiled, and TCRdb retains in-frame clones only, with some absent. Of 200,000 to 250,000 clones detected, roughly four fifths appear once; the ten largest clones hold about 9.3%. Cohort 3 recovered donors had two negative PCRs, clearance, or symptom resolution.

This rearrangement joins TRBV20-1 to TRBJ2-1; D is ambiguous. The receptor comes from a man aged 40-49 years who had recovered from COVID-19. The sample comprised PBMCs or T cells enriched from blood (not recorded which). The CDR3 sequence is CSARPVNEQFF. The CDR3 DNA reads as TGCAGTGCTAGACCCGTCAATGAGCAGTTCTTC.